This TCR beta chain was sequenced during a study of blood T cells in healthy people across ages. V dropped 4 bases and J dropped 4 bases, with 14 bases sitting between them. CDR1 and CDR2 (germline): SGDLS, YYNGEE. This CDR3 spans 14 amino acids. Sample-barcoded 5' priming and a J-beta primer mix drove a second PCR of about 6 to 12 cycles. TCRdb passed the 5' RACE reads through MiXCR, listing each CDR3 protein once. The sample carries some 690,000 distinct CDR3 sequences, 22% recorded once. Material: blood. The receptor was isolated from a man aged 70 or older in good health. The chain joins TRBV9 to TRBJ1-2; a possible D gene is TRBD1 (6 bases). The CDR3 DNA is TGTGCCAGCAGCCTAACAGGGAGTTCCTATGGCTACACCTTC. This sequence encodes CASSLTGSSYGYTF.